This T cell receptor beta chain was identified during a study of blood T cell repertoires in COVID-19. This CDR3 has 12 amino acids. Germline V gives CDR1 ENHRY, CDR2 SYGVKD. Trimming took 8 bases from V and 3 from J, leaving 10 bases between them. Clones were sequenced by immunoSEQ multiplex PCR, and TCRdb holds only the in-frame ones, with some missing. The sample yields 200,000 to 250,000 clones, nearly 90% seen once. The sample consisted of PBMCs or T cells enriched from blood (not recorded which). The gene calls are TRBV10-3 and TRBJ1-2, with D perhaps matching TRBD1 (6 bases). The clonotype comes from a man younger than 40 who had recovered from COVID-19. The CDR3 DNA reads TGTGCCATCGCGGCAGGGGACTATGGCTACACCTTC. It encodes CAIAAGDYGYTF.